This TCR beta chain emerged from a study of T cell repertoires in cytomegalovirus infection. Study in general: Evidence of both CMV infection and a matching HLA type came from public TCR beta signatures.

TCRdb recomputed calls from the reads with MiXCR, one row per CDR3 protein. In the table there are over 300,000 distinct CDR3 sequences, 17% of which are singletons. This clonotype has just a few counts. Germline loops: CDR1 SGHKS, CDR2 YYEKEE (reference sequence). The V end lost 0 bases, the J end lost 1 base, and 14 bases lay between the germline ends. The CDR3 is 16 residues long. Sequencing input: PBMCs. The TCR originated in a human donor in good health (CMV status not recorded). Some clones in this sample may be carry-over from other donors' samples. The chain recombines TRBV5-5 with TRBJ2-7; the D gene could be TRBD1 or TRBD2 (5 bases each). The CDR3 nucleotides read TGTGCCAGCAGCTTGGGCAAATGGGGGTCGTCCTACGAGCAGTACTTC. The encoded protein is CASSLGKWGSSYEQYF.